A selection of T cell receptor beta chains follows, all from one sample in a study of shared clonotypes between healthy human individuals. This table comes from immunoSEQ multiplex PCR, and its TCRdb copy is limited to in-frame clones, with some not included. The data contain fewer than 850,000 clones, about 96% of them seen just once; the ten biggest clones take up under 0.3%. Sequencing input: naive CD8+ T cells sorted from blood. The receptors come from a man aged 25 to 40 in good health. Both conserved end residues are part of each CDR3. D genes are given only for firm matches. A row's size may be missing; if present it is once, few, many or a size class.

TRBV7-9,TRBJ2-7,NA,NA,CASSLARGGYEQYF,TGTGCCAGCAGCTTAGCTAGGGGGGGCTACGAGCAGTACTTC
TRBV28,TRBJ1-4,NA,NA,CASSQTGGWDEKLFF,TGTGCCAGCAGTCAGACAGGTGGCTGGGATGAAAAACTGTTTTTT
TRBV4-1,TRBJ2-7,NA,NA,CASSRQAEADEQYF,TGCGCCAGCAGCCGACAGGCCGAAGCGGACGAGCAGTACTTC
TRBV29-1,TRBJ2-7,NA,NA,CSVSAAYEQYF,TGCAGCGTCAGTGCCGCTTACGAGCAGTACTTC
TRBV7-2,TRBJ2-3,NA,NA,CASSLIAPKAADTQYF,TGTGCCAGCAGCTTAATTGCACCCAAAGCGGCAGATACGCAGTATTTT
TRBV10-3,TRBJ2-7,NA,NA,CAISEPEVAGSYEQYF,TGTGCCATCAGTGAGCCAGAGGTGGCGGGGTCCTACGAGCAGTACTTC
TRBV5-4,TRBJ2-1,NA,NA,CASSFGEFGEQFF,TGTGCCAGCAGCTTTGGGGAGTTCGGTGAGCAGTTCTTC
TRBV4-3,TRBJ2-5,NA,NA,CASSASNVETQYF,TGCGCCAGCAGCGCTAGCAATGTGGAGACCCAGTACTTC
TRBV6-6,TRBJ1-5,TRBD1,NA,CASSRGLNQPQHF,TGTGCCAGCAGTAGGGGGCTCAATCAGCCCCAGCATTTT
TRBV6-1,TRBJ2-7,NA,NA,CASSEEYSGAGDEQYF,TGTGCCAGCAGTGAAGAATATTCCGGGGCAGGGGACGAGCAGTACTTC
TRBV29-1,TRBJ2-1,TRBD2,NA,CSVSGSTLYNEQFF,TGCAGCGTAAGCGGGAGTACCCTTTACAATGAGCAGTTCTTC
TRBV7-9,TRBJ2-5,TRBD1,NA,CASSHPGDRPAGETQYF,TGTGCCAGCAGCCACCCGGGGGACAGGCCTGCGGGAGAGACCCAGTACTTC
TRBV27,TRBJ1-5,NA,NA,CASSFVSGQNQPQHF,TGTGCCAGCAGTTTTGTATCGGGACAAAATCAGCCCCAGCATTTT
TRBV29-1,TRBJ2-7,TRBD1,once,CSVVEDRGPYEQYF,TGCAGCGTTGTGGAGGACAGGGGGCCCTACGAGCAGTACTTC
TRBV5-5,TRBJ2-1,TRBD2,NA,CASSLFVSGIEQFF,TGTGCCAGCAGCTTGTTTGTCAGCGGGATTGAGCAGTTCTTC
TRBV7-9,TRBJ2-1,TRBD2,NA,CASSSLPSGSYEQFF,TGTGCCAGCAGCTCGCTCCCTAGCGGGAGCTATGAGCAGTTCTTC
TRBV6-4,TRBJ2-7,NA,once,CASWAGIYHEQYF,TGTGCCAGCTGGGCAGGGATATACCACGAGCAGTACTTC
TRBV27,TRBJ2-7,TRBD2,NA,CATSTSGRYEQYF,TGTGCCACCTCGACTAGCGGGAGATACGAGCAGTACTTC
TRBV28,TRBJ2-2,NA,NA,CASRDYSNTGELFF,TGTGCCAGCAGGGACTACTCGAACACCGGGGAGCTGTTTTTT
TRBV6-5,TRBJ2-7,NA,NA,CASTPGRGYEQYF,TGTGCCAGCACCCCGGGCAGGGGTTACGAGCAGTACTTC
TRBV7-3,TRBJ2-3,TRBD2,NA,CASSLGLAGGLGTDTQYF,TGTGCTAGCAGCTTAGGACTAGCGGGAGGCCTCGGCACAGATACGCAGTATTTT
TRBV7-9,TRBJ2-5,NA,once,CASSRVGEETQYF,TGTGCCAGCAGCCGGGTTGGCGAAGAGACCCAGTACTTC
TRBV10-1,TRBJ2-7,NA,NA,CASSERGDPYEQYF,TGCGCCAGCAGTGAAAGGGGGGATCCGTACGAGCAGTACTTC
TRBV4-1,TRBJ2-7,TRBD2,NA,CASSEATSGRYEQYF,TGCGCCAGCAGCGAAGCCACTAGCGGGAGGTACGAGCAGTACTTC
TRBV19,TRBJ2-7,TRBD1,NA,CASSSSTGMVGEQYF,TGTGCCAGTAGTTCGTCGACAGGGATGGTTGGCGAGCAGTACTTC
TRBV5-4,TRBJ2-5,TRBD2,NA,CASSSPAGREGETQYF,TGTGCCAGCAGCTCCCCCGCCGGGCGGGAGGGCGAGACCCAGTACTTC
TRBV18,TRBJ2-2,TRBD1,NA,CASSPDRVGGELFF,TGTGCCAGCTCACCAGACAGGGTCGGCGGGGAGCTGTTTTTT
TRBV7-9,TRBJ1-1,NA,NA,CASSTTEDTEAFF,TGTGCCAGCAGCACCACAGAGGACACTGAAGCTTTCTTT
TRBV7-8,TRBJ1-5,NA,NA,CASSTTGLSNQPQHF,TGTGCCAGCAGCACTACAGGGCTTAGCAATCAGCCCCAGCATTTT
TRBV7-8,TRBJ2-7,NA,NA,CASSFQGNPYEQYF,TGTGCCAGCAGCTTTCAAGGGAACCCCTACGAGCAGTACTTC
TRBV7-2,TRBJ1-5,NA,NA,CASSRNSNQPQHF,TGTGCCAGCAGCAGGAATAGCAATCAGCCCCAGCATTTT
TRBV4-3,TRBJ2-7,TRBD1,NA,CASSQDVTGSYEQYF,TGCGCCAGCAGCCAAGATGTGACAGGGTCCTACGAGCAGTACTTC
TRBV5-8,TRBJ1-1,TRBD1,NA,CASSLGTGGTEAFF,TGTGCCAGCAGCTTGGGGACAGGGGGCACTGAAGCTTTCTTT
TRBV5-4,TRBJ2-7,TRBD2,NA,CASSLEGGSSYEQYF,TGTGCCAGCAGCTTGGAGGGCGGGAGCTCCTACGAGCAGTACTTC
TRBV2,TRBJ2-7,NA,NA,CASSARAQGRVYEQYF,TGTGCCAGCAGTGCGCGGGCCCAGGGAAGGGTCTACGAGCAGTACTTC
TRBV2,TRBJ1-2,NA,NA,CASSGPDWGYTF,TGTGCCAGCAGTGGTCCAGATTGGGGCTACACCTTC
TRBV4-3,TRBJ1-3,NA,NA,CASSQDWSGSFGNTIYF,TGCGCCAGCAGCCAAGATTGGTCGGGATCATTTGGAAACACCATATATTTT
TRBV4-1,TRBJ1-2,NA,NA,CASSQDTLRRENYGYTF,TGCGCCAGCAGCCAAGATACCCTCCGACGGGAAAACTATGGCTACACCTTC
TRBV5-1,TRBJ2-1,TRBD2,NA,CASSWGPSGINEQFF,TGCGCCAGCAGCTGGGGGCCTAGCGGGATCAATGAGCAGTTCTTC
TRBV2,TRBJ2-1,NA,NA,CASSENEQFF,TGTGCCAGCAGTGAGAATGAGCAGTTCTTC
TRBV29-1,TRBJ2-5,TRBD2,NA,CSVEVIWGLAGGIGPQETQYF,TGCAGCGTTGAAGTAATATGGGGTCTAGCGGGAGGTATCGGCCCCCAAGAGACCCAGTACTTC
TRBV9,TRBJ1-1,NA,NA,CASSVLEVGTEAFF,TGTGCCAGCAGCGTACTAGAAGTGGGCACTGAAGCTTTCTTT
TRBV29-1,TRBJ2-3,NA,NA,CSVLGWAAERQPQLVDTQYF,TGCAGCGTCCTAGGGTGGGCGGCCGAGAGGCAGCCACAACTCGTAGATACGCAGTATTTT
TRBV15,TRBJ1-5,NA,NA,CATREMGPNQPQHF,TGTGCCACCCGCGAGATGGGCCCCAATCAGCCCCAGCATTTT
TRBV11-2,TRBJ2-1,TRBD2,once,CASSPEAGGSLNEQFF,TGTGCCAGCAGCCCAGAAGCGGGAGGTAGTTTGAATGAGCAGTTCTTC